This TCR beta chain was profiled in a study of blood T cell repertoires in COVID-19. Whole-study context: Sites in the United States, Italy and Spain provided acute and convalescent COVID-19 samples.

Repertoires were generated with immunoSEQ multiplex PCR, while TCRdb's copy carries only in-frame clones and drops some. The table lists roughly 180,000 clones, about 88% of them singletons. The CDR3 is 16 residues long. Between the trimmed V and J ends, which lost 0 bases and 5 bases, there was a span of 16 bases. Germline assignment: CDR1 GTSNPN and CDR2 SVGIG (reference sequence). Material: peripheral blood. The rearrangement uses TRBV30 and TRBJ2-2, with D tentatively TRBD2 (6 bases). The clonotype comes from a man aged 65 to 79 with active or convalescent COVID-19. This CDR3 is CAWSVPNSGRTGELFF. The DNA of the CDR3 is TGTGCCTGGAGTGTACCCAATAGCGGAAGAACCGGGGAGCTGTTTTTT.